The 27 T cell receptor beta chains reported below all come from one sample, sequenced in a study of beta chain features in type 1 diabetes listed by TCRdb under 2018. Points the paper makes about the study in general: A moderate but significant shortening of TCRB CDR3 length was observed in type 1 diabetes patients in all four CD4+ subsets.

Their antigens are not known. The library relied on the immunoSEQ multiplex PCR assay. The entire isolated RNA was reverse transcribed using the High Capacity cDNA Reverse Transcription Kit, and thus expressed TCRB transcripts were sequenced. TCRdb limited this immuneACCESS table to in-frame rearrangements with V and J called. A share of clones is missing; checked studies link under half to unresolved V genes, and the rest is unexplained. The sample table lists fewer than 110,000 clones, 25% to 30% of them with a count of one. Less than 0.65% of the sample is in the top ten clones. Sequencing was performed on central memory CD4+ T cells from blood. These receptors were obtained from a woman in her late teens or twenties with type 1 diabetes.

This clone has only a few counts. The V call is TRBV5-1, the J call TRBJ1-4; D ambiguous. CDR1 and CDR2 (germline): SGHRS, YFSETQ. The CDR3 is made up of 16 amino acids. V was shortened by 4 bases and J by 5 bases, with 18 bases between the two germline ends. The CDR3 loop is CASSRASGRTNEKLFF. DNA of the CDR3: TGCGCCAGCAGCAGAGCCTCCGGGAGAACGAATGAAAAACTGTTTTTT.

This rearrangement joins TRBV18 to TRBJ2-1, with 8 bases aligning to TRBD2. This CDR3 has 14 amino acids. CDR1 KGHSH and CDR2 LQKENI come from the germline V gene. J was trimmed by 7 bases and V by 6 bases; bases with no gene match: 8. In nucleotides, the CDR3 is TGTGCCAGCTCCCCCACTAGCGGCCTAAATGAGCAGTTCTTC. Translating it yields CASSPTSGLNEQFF.

The chain employs TRBV7-8 and TRBJ1-5; D ambiguous. Trimming removed 5 bases at V and 1 base at J, with 9 bases between. CDR1 is SGHVS and CDR2 is FQNEAQ in the germline V gene. The CDR3 runs 14 residues. The CDR3 sequence is CASSGSGSNQPQHF. In nucleotides, the CDR3 is TGTGCCAGCAGCGGGAGCGGGAGCAATCAGCCCCAGCATTTT.

About this clone: At one end, the junction sequence differs from germline, possibly due to a read error. This chain links TRBV12-5 with TRBJ2-1; 12 positions match TRBD1. CDR1 is LGHNT and CDR2 is FRNRAP in the germline V gene. This CDR3 spans 17 amino acids. The CDR3 loop is CASGLGTGGILNNEQFF. In DNA form, the CDR3 reads TGTGCTAGTGGGTTGGGGACAGGGGGCATTTTGAACAATGAGCAGTTCTTC.

This clone was detected only a few times. The rearrangement joins TRBV2 to TRBJ1-5; 8 bases fit TRBD1. Per germline, CDR1 SNHLY and CDR2 FYNNEI. V lost 6 bases and J lost 4; bases outside the gene matches: 5. This CDR3 is built from 14 residues. CDR3 bases: TGTGCCAGCAGAAACAGGGGGTTGAATCAGCCCCAGCATTTT. Translated, it gives CASRNRGLNQPQHF.

This chain uses TRBV28 with TRBJ2-5, with a weak D call TRBD1 (5 bases). The CDR3 is 14 residues long. V lost 5 bases to trimming and J lost 5 bases, with 15 bases between them. Germline V gene lookup returns CDR1 MDHEN and CDR2 SYDVKM. The CDR3 reads CASSIGHIKETQYF. DNA of the CDR3: TGTGCCAGCAGTATCGGACATATCAAGGAGACCCAGTACTTC. The full variable domain, in which reference TRBV28 and TRBJ2-5 provide the parts outside the CDR3, is DVKVTQSSRYLVKRTGEKVFLECVQDMDHENMFWYRQDPGLGLRLIYFSYDVKMKEKGDIPEGYSVSREKKERFSLILESASTNQTSMYLCASSIGHIKETQYFGPGTRLLVL.

The CDR3 nucleotides are TGCAGCGTGACAACTCCCGGACTACCGCGGGGGGAGCAGTACTTC. Its translation is CSVTTPGLPRGEQYF. The V call is TRBV29-1, the J call TRBJ2-7, with 7 nucleotides matching TRBD2. Germline CDR1 reads SQVTM; CDR2 reads ANQGSEA. The length of the CDR3 is 15 residues. Unmatched junction bases numbered 18, after V lost 6 bases and J lost 7 bases.

The chain joins TRBV10-3 to TRBJ2-7; the D gene is possibly TRBD1 (6 bases). V was shortened by 1 base and J by 3 bases, with 10 bases between the two germline ends. The germline gives CDR1 ENHRY, CDR2 SYGVKD. The CDR3 consists of 14 residues. The CDR3 nucleotides are TGTGCCATCAGTGAGTTGGGGGCTCTCTACGAGCAGTACTTC. Its protein is CAISELGALYEQYF.

This clone occurred many times. The chain is built from TRBV7-9 and TRBJ2-2, with TRBD2 matching 11 bases. Looked up from germline, CDR1 is SEHNR and CDR2 is FQNEAQ (reference sequence). This CDR3 is built from 16 residues. V dropped 5 bases and J dropped 3; count of bases not matched to a gene: 5. The CDR3: CASSQTSGIYTGELFF. The CDR3 DNA reads TGTGCCAGCAGCCAGACTAGCGGGATCTACACCGGGGAGCTGTTTTTT.

The rearrangement joins TRBV7-6 to TRBJ2-1; 7 bases map to TRBD1. Germline V gene data show CDR1 as SGHVS and CDR2 as FNYEAQ. V shed 7 bases and J 6 bases; nucleotides not matched to a gene: 12. This CDR3 comprises 15 residues. In nucleotides, the CDR3 is TGTGCCAGCACCCTAGGGGGCCCGTTTGGCAATGAGCAGTTCTTC. This encodes CASTLGGPFGNEQFF.

This sequence joins TRBV4-1 and TRBJ1-2; D is unresolved. CDR1 and CDR2 from the germline V gene are MGHRA and YSYEKL. V was shortened by 1 base and J by 6 bases, with 12 bases between the two germline ends. The CDR3 length is 14 residues. The CDR3 DNA is TGCGCCAGCAGCCAAGTAACAGAGAAACATGGCTACACCTTC. Translating gives CASSQVTEKHGYTF.

DNA for the CDR3: TGTGCCAGCAGGCCAGGCAGCTCCTACGAGCAGTACTTC. It is translated as CASRPGSSYEQYF. J is TRBJ2-7 and V is TRBV28; D remains unclear. The CDR3 extends over 13 amino acids. V was trimmed by 6 bases and J by 0 bases, leaving 9 bases between them. Germline assignment: CDR1 MDHEN and CDR2 SYDVKM.

V and J are TRBV28 and TRBJ2-1; D perhaps matches TRBD1 (5 bases). Trimming cost V 3 bases and J 0 bases, with 9 bases left between them. The CDR3 contains 15 residues. CDR1 is MDHEN and CDR2 is SYDVKM in the germline V gene. The CDR3 loop reads CASSFAGLSYNEQFF. CDR3 bases: TGTGCCAGCAGTTTTGCAGGGCTCTCCTACAATGAGCAGTTCTTC.

In its sample, this clone was seen a few times. This rearrangement joins TRBV4-1 to TRBJ1-1; D remains ambiguous. This CDR3 has 16 residues. V shed 3 bases and J shed 0 bases, with 14 bases lying between them. Germline V gene sequence: CDR1 MGHRA, CDR2 YSYEKL. CDR3 residues: CASSHTLRRVNTEAFF. The CDR3, as DNA: TGCGCCAGCAGCCATACGCTCAGACGGGTGAACACTGAAGCTTTCTTT.

This clone was counted only a few times. V gene TRBV19 combines with J gene TRBJ2-1, with D perhaps matching TRBD1 (5 bases). From germline, CDR1 is LNHDA and CDR2 SQIVND (reference sequence). There are 13 residues in the CDR3. Between the trimmed V and J ends, which lost 3 bases and 10 bases, there was a span of 13 bases. The CDR3 reads CASSIQQGGEQFF. CDR3 DNA: TGTGCCAGTAGTATCCAGCAGGGTGGAGAGCAGTTCTTC.

The chain joins TRBV5-4 to TRBJ2-7; TRBD1 is a possible D gene (7 bases). CDR1 SGHNT and CDR2 YYREEE come from the germline V gene (reference sequence). The V gene lost 7 bases and the J gene lost 5 bases, with 19 bases spanning the gap. The CDR3 covers 14 residues. The chain's CDR3 is CASAPGGSWNEQYF. DNA of the CDR3: TGTGCCAGCGCCCCAGGGGGGAGCTGGAACGAGCAGTACTTC.

J is TRBJ1-1 and V is TRBV10-3; the match to TRBD1 covers 8 bases. The CDR3 covers 17 residues. V trimming: 3 bases; J trimming: 2 bases; junction bases outside the gene matches: 11. The germline gives CDR1 ENHRY, CDR2 SYGVKD. CDR3 amino acids: CAISDSRTGPINTEAFF. The CDR3 DNA sequence: TGTGCCATCAGTGATAGCCGGACAGGGCCCATTAACACTGAAGCTTTCTTT.

This chain uses TRBV7-8 with TRBJ2-4, with D hard to call. Germline CDR1 is SGHVS and CDR2 is FQNEAQ. V lost 5 bases to trimming and J lost 0 bases, with 14 bases between them. This CDR3 region has 16 residues. The CDR3 region has the DNA TGTGCCAGCAGCCCAAACCGGGTTCTAGCCAAAAACATTCAGTACTTC. Its translation is CASSPNRVLAKNIQYF.

This clone was counted between two and nine times. V and J are TRBV4-3 and TRBJ2-1; D possibly corresponds to TRBD2 (7 bases). The CDR3 has 14 residues. Per germline, CDR1 LGHNA and CDR2 YSLEER. V dropped 1 base and J dropped 7 bases, with 11 bases sitting between them. Here the CDR3 reads CASSQVSGTNEQFF. The CDR3 DNA follows: TGCGCCAGCAGCCAAGTAAGCGGGACAAATGAGCAGTTCTTC.

This chain connects TRBV7-9 to TRBJ1-4, with D tentatively TRBD1 (6 bases). The CDR3 is made up of 14 amino acids. Trimming shortened V by 5 bases and J by 7 bases, and 14 bases separated the two germline ends. Germline V CDR1 and CDR2: SEHNR, FQNEAQ (reference sequence). CDR3 protein: CASSPGQTGEKLFF. The CDR3 nucleotides read TGTGCCAGCAGCCCCGGACAGACGGGTGAAAAACTGTTTTTT.

The chain joins TRBV30 to TRBJ1-5; D unclear. Germline CDR1 reads GTSNPN; CDR2 reads SVGIG (reference sequence). The germline V and J ends were trimmed by 6 bases and 2 bases, with 8 bases remaining between them. This CDR3 contains 12 residues. The CDR3 region has the DNA TGTGCCTGCGGGGTCCGCAATCAGCCCCAGCATTTT. It yields the protein CACGVRNQPQHF.

This clone was counted between two and nine times. V usage is TRBV6-5 and J usage is TRBJ2-3, with TRBD2 identical over 8 bases. V was clipped by 5 bases and J by 0 bases; unmatched bases: 1. The CDR3 is 14 amino acids. Per the germline V gene, CDR1 is MNHEY and CDR2 is SVGAGI. The CDR3 DNA reads as TGTGCCAGCAGTGCTAGCGGGAGCACAGATACGCAGTATTTT. Its translation is CASSASGSTDTQYF.

This clone was counted only a few times. The genes are TRBV28 and TRBJ2-7, with 7 bases fitting TRBD2. Germline CDR1 and CDR2: MDHEN and SYDVKM. The CDR3 extends over 14 amino acids. V was clipped by 8 bases and J by 0 bases; unmatched bases: 7. In DNA, the CDR3 is TGTGCCAGCTATGGCGCTAGCGGCTCCTACGAGCAGTACTTC. This gives the protein CASYGASGSYEQYF.

At least ten counts were recorded for this clone. V is TRBV5-4 and J is TRBJ2-1, with D hard to call. The CDR3 is 13 amino acids. Germline V lookup: CDR1 SGHNT, CDR2 YYREEE (reference sequence). Trimming stripped 0 bases from V and 4 bases from J, with 5 bases between. The CDR3 loop reads CASSLDTYNEQFF. CDR3 DNA sequence: TGTGCCAGCAGCTTGGACACGTACAATGAGCAGTTCTTC.

J is TRBJ2-7 and V is TRBV10-3, with 8 bases identical to TRBD2. The CDR3 covers 17 residues. Germline trimming cut 4 bases from V and 2 bases from J; bases unmatched to any gene: 13. CDR1 and CDR2 from the germline V gene are ENHRY and SYGVKD. The CDR3 DNA sequence: TGTGCCATCAGTGTCGAGAGCGGGGGCGGGAAAACCTACGAGCAGTACTTC. This gives the protein CAISVESGGGKTYEQYF.

This clone was counted a few times. J is TRBJ2-5 and V is TRBV18; 7 nucleotides line up with TRBD1. J was trimmed by 1 base and V by 2 bases; bases with no gene match: 10. Germline-derived CDR1 and CDR2 are KGHSH and LQKENI. The CDR3 is 17 residues long. Here the CDR3 reads CASSPSYIGQAQETQYF. The CDR3 DNA follows: TGTGCCAGCTCACCATCCTATATCGGACAGGCCCAAGAGACCCAGTACTTC.

In its sample, this clone was seen a few times. V gene TRBV7-2 combines with J gene TRBJ1-2, with TRBD1 matching 9 bases. Trimming removed 5 bases from V and 4 bases from J; junction bases left unmatched: 5. Per germline, CDR1 SGHTA and CDR2 FQGNSA. The CDR3 runs 14 residues. The chain's CDR3 is CASSGQGQGYGYTF. CDR3 coding DNA: TGTGCCAGCAGCGGACAGGGGCAGGGCTATGGCTACACCTTC.